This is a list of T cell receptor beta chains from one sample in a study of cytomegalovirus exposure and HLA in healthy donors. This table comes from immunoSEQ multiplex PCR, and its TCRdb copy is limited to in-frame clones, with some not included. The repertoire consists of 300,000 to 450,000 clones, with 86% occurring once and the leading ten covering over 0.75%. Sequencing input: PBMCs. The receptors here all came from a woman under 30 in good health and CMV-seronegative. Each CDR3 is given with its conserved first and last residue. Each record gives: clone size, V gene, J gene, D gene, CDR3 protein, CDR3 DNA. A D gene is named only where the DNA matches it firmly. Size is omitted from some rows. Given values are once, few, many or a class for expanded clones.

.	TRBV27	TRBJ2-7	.	CASSLSPSYEQYF	TGTGCCAGCAGTTTATCCCCGTCCTACGAGCAGTACTTC
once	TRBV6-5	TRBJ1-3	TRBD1	CASSEGQLSGNTIYF	TGTGCCAGCAGCGAGGGACAGCTCTCTGGAAACACCATATATTTT
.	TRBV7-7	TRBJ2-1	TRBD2	CASSPTSAGGVYNEQFF	TGTGCCAGCAGCCCTACTTCTGCGGGAGGGGTCTACAATGAGCAGTTCTTC
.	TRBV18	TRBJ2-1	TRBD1	CASSPQGQGPYNEQFF	TGTGCCAGCTCACCCCAGGGACAGGGACCCTACAATGAGCAGTTCTTC
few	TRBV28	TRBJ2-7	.	CASSSRGPTYEQYF	TGTGCCAGCAGTTCGCGGGGCCCAACCTACGAGCAGTACTTC
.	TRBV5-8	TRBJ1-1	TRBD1	CASSFRTGGGTEAFF	TGTGCCAGCAGCTTCCGGACAGGGGGCGGCACTGAAGCTTTCTTT
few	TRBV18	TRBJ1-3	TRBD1	CASSPGQGGNTIYF	TGTGCCAGCTCCCCCGGACAGGGAGGGAACACCATATATTTT
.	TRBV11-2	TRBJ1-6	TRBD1	CASSFRDRYNSPLHF	TGTGCCAGCAGCTTCAGGGACAGATATAATTCACCCCTCCACTTT
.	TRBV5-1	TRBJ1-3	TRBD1	CASRLTGGNTIYF	TGCGCCAGCCGCTTGACAGGGGGAAACACCATATATTTT
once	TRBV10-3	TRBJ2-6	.	CAIGGNLRSGANVLTF	TGTGCCATCGGGGGGAACCTACGCTCTGGGGCCAACGTCCTGACTTTC
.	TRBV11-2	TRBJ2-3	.	CASSLREMPGGFTDTQYF	TGTGCCAGCAGCTTGCGGGAGATGCCAGGGGGCTTCACAGATACGCAGTATTTT
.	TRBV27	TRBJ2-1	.	CASSFGGGLGGGYNEQFF	TGTGCCAGCAGTTTTGGTGGAGGGCTCGGCGGCGGGTACAATGAGCAGTTCTTC
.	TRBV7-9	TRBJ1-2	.	CASSRWTDGRNGYTF	TGTGCCAGCAGCCGCTGGACAGATGGTAGGAATGGCTACACCTTC
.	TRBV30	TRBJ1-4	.	CAWSPRTLANGEKLFF	TGTGCCTGGAGTCCCCGGACATTAGCTAATGGGGAAAAACTGTTTTTT
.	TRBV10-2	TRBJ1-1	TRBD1	CASSDRGNGRTEAFF	TGCGCCAGCAGTGACAGGGGGAACGGTAGGACTGAAGCTTTCTTT
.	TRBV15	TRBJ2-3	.	CATSRELRTFPDTQYF	TGTGCCACCAGCAGAGAGCTTAGGACTTTTCCAGATACGCAGTATTTT
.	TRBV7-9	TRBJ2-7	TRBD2	CASSLNAGGGSYFSYEQYF	TGTGCCAGCAGCTTAAATGCCGGCGGGGGGTCTTACTTCTCCTACGAGCAGTACTTC
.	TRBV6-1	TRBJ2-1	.	CASSIDTYNEQFF	TGTGCCAGCAGTATTGACACCTACAATGAGCAGTTCTTC
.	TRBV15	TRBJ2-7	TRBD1	CATSVQGLYEQYF	TGTGCCACCAGCGTACAGGGGTTATACGAGCAGTACTTC
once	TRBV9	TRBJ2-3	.	CASSFSDGADTQYF	TGTGCCAGCAGCTTTAGTGACGGGGCAGATACGCAGTATTTT
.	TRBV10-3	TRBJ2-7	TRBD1	CAISDLQTGSYEQYF	TGTGCCATCAGTGACCTCCAGACAGGGAGCTACGAGCAGTACTTC
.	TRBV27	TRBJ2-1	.	CASSLLGGASSYNEQFF	TGTGCCAGCAGTTTACTAGGTGGCGCGAGCTCCTACAATGAGCAGTTCTTC
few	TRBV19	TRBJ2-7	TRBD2	CASMERGSYEQYF	TGTGCCAGTATGGAGCGGGGCTCCTACGAGCAGTACTTC
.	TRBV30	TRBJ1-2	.	CAWIFGSGGWGYTF	TGTGCCTGGATATTTGGGTCCGGGGGATGGGGCTACACCTTC
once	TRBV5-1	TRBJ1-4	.	CASSLMPREINEKLFF	TGCGCCAGCAGCTTGATGCCCAGGGAAATCAATGAAAAACTGTTTTTT
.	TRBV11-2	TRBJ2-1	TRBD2	CASSEASGRNYNEQFF	TGTGCCAGCAGCGAAGCTAGCGGGAGAAACTACAATGAGCAGTTCTTC
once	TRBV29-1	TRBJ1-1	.	CSVRGETEAFF	TGCAGCGTTCGGGGGGAGACTGAAGCTTTCTTT
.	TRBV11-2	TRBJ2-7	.	CASSLDGFGYEQYF	TGTGCCAGCAGCTTAGACGGGTTCGGGTACGAGCAGTACTTC
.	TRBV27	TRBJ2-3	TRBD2	CASSLAGAPDTQYF	TGTGCCAGCAGTTTAGCGGGAGCTCCAGATACGCAGTATTTT
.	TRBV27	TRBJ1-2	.	CASSSLTDYGYTF	TGTGCCAGCAGTTCTCTGACAGACTATGGCTACACCTTC
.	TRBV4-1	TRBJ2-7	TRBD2	CASSPRGTPADEQYF	TGCGCCAGCAGCCCGCGGGGGACGCCGGCGGACGAGCAGTACTTC
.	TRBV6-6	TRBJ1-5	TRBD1	CASKSSQGSNQPQHF	TGTGCCAGCAAGTCGTCACAGGGGAGCAATCAGCCCCAGCATTTT
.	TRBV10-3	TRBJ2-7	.	CAISESEGLFTYEQYF	TGTGCCATCAGTGAGTCGGAGGGACTTTTTACCTACGAGCAGTACTTC
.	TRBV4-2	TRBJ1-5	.	CASSQDSSGQPQHF	TGTGCCAGCAGCCAAGATAGCAGCGGCCAGCCCCAGCATTTT
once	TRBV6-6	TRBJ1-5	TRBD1	CASSYWQGADQPQHF	TGTGCCAGCAGTTATTGGCAGGGGGCAGATCAGCCCCAGCATTTT
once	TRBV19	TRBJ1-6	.	CASSRLPKNSPLHF	TGTGCCAGTAGTCGCCTACCCAAGAATTCACCCCTCCACTTT
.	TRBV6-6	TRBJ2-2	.	CASSPRGTGELFF	TGTGCCAGCAGCCCCAGAGGCACCGGGGAGCTGTTTTTT
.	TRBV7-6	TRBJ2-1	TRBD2	CASSLDLRGEFENEQFF	TGTGCCAGCAGCTTAGATCTCCGGGGGGAGTTTGAGAATGAGCAGTTCTTC
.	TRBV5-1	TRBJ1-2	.	CASSPYYLGKQDGYTF	TGCGCCAGCAGCCCTTATTATCTGGGTAAACAGGATGGCTACACCTTC
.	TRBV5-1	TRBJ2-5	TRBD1	CASSSHRGETQYF	TGCGCCAGCAGCTCGCACAGGGGTGAGACCCAGTACTTC
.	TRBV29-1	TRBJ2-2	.	CSVPREDPRTGELFF	TGCAGCGTTCCCAGGGAGGATCCTAGGACCGGGGAGCTGTTTTTT
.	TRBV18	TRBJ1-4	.	CASSPEVQFYEKLFF	TGTGCCAGCTCACCGGAGGTTCAGTTTTATGAAAAACTGTTTTTT
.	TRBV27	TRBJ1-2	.	CASSLFAGNGYTF	TGTGCCAGCAGTTTATTCGCAGGGAATGGCTACACCTTC
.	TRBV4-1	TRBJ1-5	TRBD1	CASSQEGTGVLTGNQPQHF	TGCGCCAGCAGCCAAGAAGGGACAGGGGTATTAACGGGCAATCAGCCCCAGCATTTT
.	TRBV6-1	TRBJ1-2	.	CASREGPAPNYGYTF	TGTGCCAGCAGGGAGGGACCAGCCCCTAACTATGGCTACACCTTC
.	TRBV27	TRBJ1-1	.	CASSFLGGEAFF	TGTGCCAGCAGTTTTTTGGGGGGTGAAGCTTTCTTT
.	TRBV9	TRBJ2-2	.	CASSVILTGELFF	TGTGCCAGCAGCGTAATTCTCACCGGGGAGCTGTTTTTT
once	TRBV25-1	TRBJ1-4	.	CATAGGNNEKLFF	TGTGCCACCGCCGGGGGTAATAATGAAAAACTGTTTTTT
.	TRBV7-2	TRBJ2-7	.	CASSSRASQEAEQYF	TGTGCCAGCAGCTCCAGAGCTAGCCAGGAAGCCGAGCAGTACTTC
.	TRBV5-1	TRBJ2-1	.	CASSLGSSLNEQFF	TGCGCCAGCAGCTTGGGCTCGAGTCTCAATGAGCAGTTCTTC
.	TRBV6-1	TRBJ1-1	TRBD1	CATSGTGYTEAFF	TGTGCCACCTCTGGGACAGGCTACACTGAAGCTTTCTTT
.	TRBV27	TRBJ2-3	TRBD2	CASSYLAGITDTQYF	TGTGCCAGCAGTTATTTAGCGGGCATCACAGATACGCAGTATTTT
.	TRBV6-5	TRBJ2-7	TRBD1	CASSPSGTDYEQYF	TGTGCCAGCAGCCCATCCGGGACAGACTACGAGCAGTACTTC
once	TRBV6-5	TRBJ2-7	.	CASSYSSVTAAYEQYF	TGTGCCAGCAGTTACTCGTCCGTGACAGCTGCCTACGAGCAGTACTTC
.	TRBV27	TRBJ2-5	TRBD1	CASSSGTGPKGETQYF	TGTGCCAGCAGTTCAGGGACAGGCCCCAAGGGAGAGACCCAGTACTTC
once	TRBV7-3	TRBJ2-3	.	CASSLGASTDTQYF	TGTGCCAGCAGCTTAGGAGCTAGCACAGATACGCAGTATTTT
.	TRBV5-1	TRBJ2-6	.	CASSDSTGTIANVLTF	TGCGCCAGCAGTGACTCAACCGGGACAATTGCCAACGTCCTGACTTTC
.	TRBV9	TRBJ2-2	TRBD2	CASSAPAGGTGELFF	TGTGCCAGCAGCGCCCCAGCGGGAGGCACCGGGGAGCTGTTTTTT
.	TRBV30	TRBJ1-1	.	CAWSVTENTEAFF	TGTGCCTGGAGTGTAACAGAGAACACTGAAGCTTTCTTT